The rows below give T cell receptor beta chains drawn from one sample of a study of OX40 agonist ivuxolimab in advanced cancers. Sequencing was performed with immunoSEQ multiplex PCR; in TCRdb, only in-frame clones are kept and a portion is missing. The sample records tens of thousands of clones, 89% being singletons. Specimen: CD4+ or CD8+ T cells sorted from blood, collected in a trial of the OX40 agonist ivuxolimab. Every receptor here comes from an adult with an advanced solid tumor such as melanoma, head and neck, liver or kidney cancer. The CDR3 runs from the conserved cysteine through the conserved F or W. The D gene is left open where the match is weak. Not all rows give a size; the values are once, few, many and, for expanded clones, a class.

cdr3_aa cdr3_nt clone_size v_call d_call j_call
CASSPSASTDTQYF TGTGCCAGCAGCCCATCAGCTAGTACAGATACGCAGTATTTT - TRBV11-2 - TRBJ2-3
CASSEYAGQGTPWDTIYF TGTGCCAGCAGTGAATACGCAGGGCAGGGGACGCCTTGGGACACCATATATTTT once TRBV2 - TRBJ1-3
CASSDIQSNEQFF TGCGCCAGCAGTGATATCCAGAGCAATGAGCAGTTCTTC - TRBV10-1 - TRBJ2-1
CASSPAPSSYEQYF TGTGCCAGCAGCCCCGCTCCCAGCTCCTACGAGCAGTACTTC - TRBV28 - TRBJ2-7
CASIADTGELFF TGTGCCAGTATCGCGGACACCGGGGAGCTGTTTTTT - TRBV19 - TRBJ2-2
CASSQGDSFSYNEQFF TGTGCCAGCAGCCAGGGCGACAGTTTTTCCTACAATGAGCAGTTCTTC - TRBV14 - TRBJ2-1
CSVDVQNTEAFF TGCAGCGTTGATGTGCAAAACACTGAAGCTTTCTTT few TRBV29-1 - TRBJ1-1
CASSPGHLLNTEAFF TGTGCCAGCAGCCCCGGTCATTTACTGAACACTGAAGCTTTCTTT - TRBV9 - TRBJ1-1
CASSLGTGPDEQYF TGTGCCAGCAGCTTAGGGACAGGTCCCGACGAGCAGTACTTC - TRBV7-8 TRBD1 TRBJ2-7
CASSLGMEGANTGELFF TGTGCCAGCAGCTTGGGGATGGAGGGGGCGAACACCGGGGAGCTGTTTTTT - TRBV5-7 - TRBJ2-2
CASSQDVGTGGAGELFF TGCGCCAGCAGCCAAGATGTAGGGACAGGGGGAGCCGGGGAGCTGTTTTTT - TRBV4-1 TRBD1 TRBJ2-2
CARRGIANYGYTF TGCGCCAGGAGAGGGATAGCTAACTATGGCTACACCTTC - TRBV10-1 - TRBJ1-2
CSVELAGGGNEQFF TGCAGCGTTGAACTAGCGGGAGGTGGTAATGAGCAGTTCTTC once TRBV29-1 TRBD2 TRBJ2-1
CASIVFRRLIF TGTGCCAGCATTGTCTTTCGCCGTTTGATCTTC - TRBV7-9 - TRBJ2-1
CASSSEGKSNQPQHF TGCGCCAGCAGCTCGGAGGGTAAAAGCAATCAGCCCCAGCATTTT few TRBV5-1 - TRBJ1-5
CASSIRAGGDEQFF TGTGCCAGTAGTATTCGGGCAGGGGGCGATGAGCAGTTCTTC - TRBV19 TRBD1 TRBJ2-1
CASSIGLAVYNEQFF TGTGCCAGTAGTATCGGGCTAGCGGTCTACAATGAGCAGTTCTTC - TRBV19 TRBD2 TRBJ2-1